This passage covers 20 T cell receptor beta chains from one sample sequenced in a study of glioma-infiltrating T cells after dendritic cell vaccination. Time point denoted: after dendritic cell vaccination, including at tumor progression/relapse. Profiling relied on immunoSEQ multiplex PCR, and the TCRdb table lists in-frame clones only, not all of them. Of some 99,000 clones in the sample, more than 70% were seen once. The input for sequencing was blood, taken after dendritic cell vaccination. The source of these receptors is a human donor with glioblastoma.

The chain combines TRBV19 with TRBJ1-1; D is possibly TRBD1 (5 bases). Germline loops: CDR1 LNHDA, CDR2 SQIVND (reference sequence). Deletions cut 5 bases from V and 1 base from J, with 8 bases between. The CDR3 consists of 13 residues. The CDR3: CASSGGANTEAFF. CDR3 in DNA: TGTGCCAGTAGTGGAGGGGCGAACACTGAAGCTTTCTTT.

This clone was picked up a small number of times. The rearrangement links TRBV19 to TRBJ2-7, with D perhaps matching TRBD1 (5 bases). This CDR3 is built from 13 residues. Looked up from germline, CDR1 is LNHDA and CDR2 is SQIVND (reference sequence). V shed 3 bases and J shed 1 base, with 7 bases lying between them. CDR3 in amino acids: CASSIQGSYEQYF. As DNA, the CDR3 is TGTGCCAGTAGTATCCAGGGTTCCTACGAGCAGTACTTC.

A remark on this clone: Compared with germline, one end of the junction differs, possibly owing to a read error. Other DNA sequences from this sample encode an identical CDR3 as well. V usage is TRBV5-1 and J usage is TRBJ2-7, with 9 bases fitting TRBD1. The CDR3 has 16 amino acids. The germline CDR1 and CDR2 sequences are SGHRS and YFSETQ. The CDR3 sequence: CASSPNRDRVFYEQYF. The CDR3 region has the DNA TGTGCCAGCAGCCCCAACCGGGACAGGGTCTTCTACGAGCAGTACTTC.

The chain has TRBV5-1 and TRBJ1-1; 7 bases map to TRBD1. Germline V gene sequence: CDR1 SGHRS, CDR2 YFSETQ. The length of the CDR3 is 14 residues. V shed 7 bases, J shed 1 base, and the junction held 7 bases outside the gene matches. CDR3 DNA: TGCGCCAGCTCCTCCGGACAGGAGAACACTGAAGCTTTCTTT. This codes for CASSSGQENTEAFF.

This clone occurred a few times. The V call is TRBV7-9, the J call TRBJ2-7; D gene unclear. V was trimmed by 8 bases and J by 5 bases, leaving 19 bases between them. CDR1 is SEHNR and CDR2 is FQNEAQ in the germline V gene (reference sequence). The CDR3 length is 14 residues. The CDR3 loop is CASSIQELLDEQYF. As DNA, the CDR3 is TGTGCCAGCTCTATCCAGGAACTTTTGGACGAGCAGTACTTC.

The V gene is TRBV19, the J gene TRBJ1-5; D uncertain. Trimming pared 3 bases from V and 0 bases from J, leaving 9 bases between. The CDR3 runs to 15 residues. From germline, CDR1 is LNHDA and CDR2 SQIVND (reference sequence). CDR3 loop: CASSIFTDSNQPQHF. The CDR3 DNA is TGTGCCAGTAGTATTTTCACAGATAGCAATCAGCCCCAGCATTTT.

In the case of this clone: Its ends do not fully match the called genes, so a read error is possible. The rearrangement links TRBV5-1 to TRBJ2-7; TRBD1 matches at 10 bases. Germline CDR1 is SGHRS and CDR2 is YFSETQ. The CDR3 runs 14 residues. CDR3 sequence (DNA): TGCGCCAGCAGGGGACAGGGGATCGGCTACGAGCTGTACTTC. This gives the protein CASRGQGIGYELYF.

The chain combines TRBV7-3 with TRBJ1-2, with TRBD1 identical over 9 bases. The CDR3 is made up of 16 amino acids. The V gene end was trimmed by 6 bases and the J gene end by 6 bases; junction bases not matched to a gene: 14. CDR1 and CDR2 from the germline V gene are SGHTA and FQGTGA. The CDR3 reads CASSPGQGKGPHGYTF. Written as DNA, the CDR3 is TGTGCCAGCAGTCCGGGACAGGGTAAAGGACCCCATGGCTACACCTTC. Variable domain in full (rest from reference TRBV7-3 and TRBJ1-2): GAGVSQTPSNKVTEKGKYVELRCDPISGHTALYWYRQSLGQGPEFLIYFQGTGAADDSGLPNDRFFAVRPEGSVSTLKIQRTERGDSAVYLCASSPGQGKGPHGYTFGSGTRLTVV.

The chain is built from TRBV5-1 and TRBJ2-1; 11 positions match TRBD2. Looked up from germline, CDR1 is SGHRS and CDR2 is YFSETQ. V shed 3 bases, J shed 6 bases, and the junction held 5 bases outside the gene matches. The CDR3 has 15 amino acids. CDR3 bases: TGCGCCAGCAGCTACGGGACTAGCGGAGTCAATGAGCAGTTCTTC. Its translation is CASSYGTSGVNEQFF.

A word on this clone: At one of its ends the junction is not consistent with the germline gene, which may arise from a read error. This chain uses TRBV11-2 with TRBJ1-2; 7 bases map to TRBD1. CDR3 size: 14 residues. Germline loops: CDR1 SGHAT, CDR2 FQNNGV. The CDR3 region has the DNA TGTGCCAGCAGCTTTAGCGCCCAGACAGGGACCAGTTTCTTC. Translated, it gives CASSFSAQTGTSFF.

The CDR3: CASSSVQGENIQYF. The CDR3 DNA reads TGTGCCAGCAGTTCCGTACAGGGAGAGAACATTCAGTACTTC. The rearrangement links TRBV6-5 to TRBJ2-4, with a tentative D call TRBD1 (6 bases). The germline V and J ends were trimmed by 4 bases and 7 bases, with 14 bases remaining between them. Germline CDR1 MNHEY, CDR2 SVGAGI. The CDR3 is 14 residues long.

The J gene is TRBJ2-1, the V gene TRBV11-2; D is perhaps TRBD2 (6 bases). The germline CDR1 and CDR2 sequences are SGHAT and FQNNGV. There are 16 residues in the CDR3. The V and J ends lost 7 bases and 3 bases respectively, with 19 bases between them. The CDR3 DNA sequence: TGTGCCAGCACCCCCTCCGGGCGGGGTGTCTACAATGAGCAGTTCTTC. Its protein product is CASTPSGRGVYNEQFF.

This clone appeared a few times. V and J are TRBV5-1 and TRBJ1-6; D is perhaps TRBD1 (5 bases). V was cut by 3 bases and J by 0 bases, with 16 bases left in between. This CDR3 is 18 amino acids long. Germline CDR1 is SGHRS and CDR2 is YFSETQ. In DNA form, the CDR3 reads TGCGCCAGCAGCTGGACGAGCAGGGCTAGCTCCTATAATTCACCCCTCCACTTT. This codes for CASSWTSRASSYNSPLHF.

The CDR3 sequence is CASSITGNNEQFF. The DNA of the CDR3 is TGCGCCAGCAGCATTACAGGGAATAATGAGCAGTTCTTC. This chain joins TRBV5-1 and TRBJ2-1; the D gene is possibly TRBD1 (6 bases). Between the trimmed V and J ends, which lost 4 bases and 7 bases, there was a span of 12 bases. Germline lookup yields CDR1 SGHRS and CDR2 YFSETQ. CDR3 length: 13 amino acids.

This chain links TRBV18 with TRBJ2-3; 8 nucleotides line up with TRBD2. V gave up 1 base and J gave up 7 bases; unmatched junction bases: 4. The CDR3 sequence is 14 residues long. Germline V gene lookup returns CDR1 KGHSH and CDR2 LQKENI. CDR3 region: CASSPQRETHTQYF. The CDR3 DNA sequence: TGTGCCAGCTCACCACAGCGGGAGACCCATACGCAGTATTTT.

The rearrangement uses TRBV5-6 and TRBJ2-3, with a weak D call TRBD2 (6 bases). The germline gives CDR1 SGHDT, CDR2 YYEEEE. The V end lost 3 bases, the J end lost 2 bases, and 7 bases lay between the germline ends. The CDR3 runs 13 residues. This CDR3 is CASSWDFTDTQYF. CDR3 sequence (DNA): TGTGCCAGCAGCTGGGACTTCACAGATACGCAGTATTTT.

The V and J genes are TRBV6-1 and TRBJ2-7; 9 bases are a match to TRBD1. This CDR3 spans 13 amino acids. The V gene end was trimmed by 10 bases and the J gene end by 6 bases; junction bases not matched to a gene: 10. Germline CDR1 MNHNS, CDR2 SASEGT. The CDR3 here is CATKGQGSVEQYF. As DNA, the CDR3 is TGTGCCACTAAAGGACAGGGGTCGGTCGAGCAGTACTTC.

This clone turned up a few times. V usage is TRBV5-1 and J usage is TRBJ2-2; D unresolved. Trimming shortened V by 0 bases and J by 7 bases, and 4 bases separated the two germline ends. Germline loops: CDR1 SGHRS, CDR2 YFSETQ. The CDR3 is 12 amino acids. The CDR3 loop is CASSLGSGELFF. Here the CDR3 DNA reads TGCGCCAGCAGCTTGGGGAGCGGGGAGCTGTTTTTT. Full variable domain (remainder filled in from reference TRBV5-1 and TRBJ2-2): KAGVTQTPRYLIKTRGQQVTLSCSPISGHRSVSWYQQTPGQGLQFLFEYFSETQRNKGNFPGRFSGRQFSNSRSEMNVSTLELGDSALYLCASSLGSGELFFGEGSRLTVL.

The rearrangement links TRBV2 to TRBJ2-5; D possibly corresponds to TRBD1 (5 bases). Germline CDR1 and CDR2: SNHLY and FYNNEI. The CDR3 runs 12 residues. The ends were cut back, 7 bases at V and 4 bases at J, with 10 bases in the middle. This CDR3 reads CASMPGRETQYF. The DNA of the CDR3 is TGTGCCAGCATGCCAGGGCGAGAGACCCAGTACTTC.

The V and J genes are TRBV5-4 and TRBJ2-1, with 9 bases aligning to TRBD1. The germline gives CDR1 SGHNT, CDR2 YYREEE (reference sequence). V lost 3 bases to trimming and J lost 7 bases; unmatched junction nucleotides: 8. This CDR3 region has 15 residues. The CDR3 sequence is CASSSYGTGRNEQFF. CDR3 nucleotide sequence: TGTGCCAGCAGCTCGTACGGGACAGGGAGAAATGAGCAGTTCTTC.